These 14 T cell receptor beta chains originate from one sample sequenced in a study of blood T cell repertoires in COVID-19. TCRdb keeps only in-frame clones here, not all; method: immunoSEQ multiplex PCR. This sample yields 250,000 to 300,000 clones, of which about 85% are seen a single time; approximately 4% belongs to the top ten. Sequencing was done on a sample of peripheral blood. These receptors were obtained from a man between 18 and 29 years old with active or convalescent COVID-19.

V usage is TRBV9 and J usage is TRBJ1-2; D not resolved. The CDR3 is 16 amino acids. V was clipped by 0 bases and J by 8 bases, with 20 bases between them. The germline CDR1 and CDR2 sequences are SGDLS and YYNGEE. CDR3 nucleotide sequence: TGTGCCAGCAGCGTAGACAGCTCACCCGTTACTGGGGGCTACACCTTC. Its protein product is CASSVDSSPVTGGYTF.

The V and J genes are TRBV10-3 and TRBJ2-7, with D perhaps matching TRBD2 (5 bases). V shed 11 bases and J shed 5 bases, with 19 bases lying between them. Germline V gene data show CDR1 as ENHRY and CDR2 as SYGVKD. This CDR3 is built from 13 residues. In nucleotides, the CDR3 is TGTGCCGCCTTGGAGGAGCGTAGCAACGAGCAGTACTTC. It translates to CAALEERSNEQYF.

The V call is TRBV5-4, the J call TRBJ1-2; no clear D gene. Germline assignment: CDR1 SGHNT and CDR2 YYREEE (reference sequence). This CDR3 has 14 residues. Trimming pared 0 bases from V and 4 bases from J, leaving 10 bases between. CDR3 bases: TGTGCCAGCAGCTTGGCACAAAGGAGCTATGGCTACACCTTC. Translated, it gives CASSLAQRSYGYTF.

The V call is TRBV24-1, the J call TRBJ1-2; D is uncertain. Germline loops: CDR1 KGHDR, CDR2 SFDVKD. The V and J ends lost 5 bases and 3 bases respectively, with 15 bases between them. The CDR3 length is 15 residues. The chain's CDR3 is CATSALEGEYYGYTF. CDR3 coding DNA: TGTGCCACCAGTGCCCTTGAGGGTGAATACTATGGCTACACCTTC.

In its sample, this clone was seen once. The rearrangement links TRBV2 to TRBJ1-6, with 8 bases that match TRBD1. With V trimmed by 6 bases and J by 1 base, 5 bases remained unmatched. The CDR3 covers 16 residues. Germline-derived CDR1 and CDR2 are SNHLY and FYNNEI. The CDR3 sequence: CASSLDRGSYNSPLHF. Here the CDR3 DNA reads TGTGCCAGCAGCCTCGACAGGGGTTCCTATAATTCACCCCTCCACTTT.

V usage is TRBV27 and J usage is TRBJ2-1; 7 nucleotides agree with TRBD2. In germline, CDR1 is MNHEY, CDR2 SMNVEV (reference sequence). V shed 3 bases and J 0 bases; nucleotides not matched to a gene: 8. There are 17 residues in the CDR3. The CDR3 protein is CASSFRVGGGSYNEQFF. CDR3 in DNA: TGTGCCAGCAGTTTCAGGGTTGGGGGGGGCTCCTACAATGAGCAGTTCTTC.

This chain links TRBV28 with TRBJ2-5, with D maybe TRBD2 (5 bases). CDR3 length: 13 amino acids. From germline, CDR1 is MDHEN and CDR2 SYDVKM. The ends were cut back, 2 bases at V and 7 bases at J, with 11 bases in the middle. CDR3 DNA sequence: TGTGCCAGCAGTTTAGGTCCGCGGGTGACCCAGTACTTC. Translation: CASSLGPRVTQYF.

This sequence joins TRBV12-3 or TRBV12-4 and TRBJ2-2; D is uncertain. CDR3 length: 12 residues. Deletions cut 6 bases from V and 2 bases from J, with 4 bases between. The CDR3 spells CASSQNTGELFF. CDR3 nucleotides: TGTGCCAGCAGCCAAAACACCGGGGAGCTGTTTTTT.

The genes are TRBV5-1 and TRBJ1-3, with D perhaps matching TRBD1 (6 bases). V dropped 4 bases and J dropped 4 bases, with 15 bases sitting between them. Germline V gene lookup returns CDR1 SGHRS and CDR2 YFSETQ. This CDR3 has 15 amino acids. The DNA of the CDR3 is TGCGCCAGCAGCCCCTCAGGGGATGGGGGAAACACCATATATTTT. Residues: CASSPSGDGGNTIYF.

This clone appeared once. This chain joins TRBV6-5 and TRBJ1-1; D not certain. V lost 6 bases and J lost 1, with 6 bases in between. Germline values: CDR1 MNHEY, CDR2 SVGAGI. The CDR3 is 12 amino acids. The CDR3 protein is CASRHRNTEAFF. The CDR3 nucleotides read TGTGCCAGCAGGCATAGGAACACTGAAGCTTTCTTT.

The chain employs TRBV28 and TRBJ1-2; 8 nucleotides line up with TRBD1. Germline CDR1 reads MDHEN; CDR2 reads SYDVKM. CDR3 length: 11 amino acids. J was trimmed by 7 bases and V by 8 bases; bases with no gene match: 3. CDR3 sequence: CASGGQGGYTF. CDR3 sequence (DNA): TGTGCCAGCGGTGGACAGGGTGGCTACACCTTC.

The chain recombines TRBV29-1 with TRBJ2-7; TRBD2 matches at 7 bases. The CDR3 runs 12 residues. Trimming at V came to 6 bases and at J to 5 bases, leaving 7 bases not matched to a gene. Germline V gene lookup returns CDR1 SQVTM and CDR2 ANQGSEA. This CDR3 is CSVVAGSDEQYF. CDR3 DNA sequence: TGCAGCGTCGTAGCGGGTTCCGACGAGCAGTACTTC.

This chain joins TRBV6-2 or TRBV6-3 and TRBJ2-5; D is unresolved. Trimming removed 5 bases at V and 2 bases at J, with 12 bases between. CDR3 length: 14 amino acids. Germline CDR1 reads MNHEY; CDR2 reads SVGEGT. CDR3 residues: CASSPLRVQETQYF. The CDR3 DNA reads TGTGCCAGCAGTCCCCTCCGGGTACAAGAGACCCAGTACTTC.

About this clone: Other DNA sequences in this sample translate to the same CDR3. The chain is built from TRBV12-3 or TRBV12-4 and TRBJ1-1; D call uncertain. The V gene lost 6 bases and the J gene lost 1 base, with 6 bases spanning the gap. The CDR3 extends over 12 amino acids. CDR3 bases: TGTGCCAGCAGGGGAGGGAACACTGAAGCTTTCTTT. Its translation: CASRGGNTEAFF.